These 2 T cell receptor beta chains came from one sample sequenced in a study of cytomegalovirus exposure and HLA in healthy donors. The primer mix had 60 Vbeta and 13 Jbeta primers. This table comes from immunoSEQ multiplex PCR, and its TCRdb copy is limited to in-frame clones, with some not included. The sample records about 160,000 clones, 80% being singletons. The sample taken for sequencing was PBMCs. The receptors originated from a male donor in good health and CMV-seropositive.

As DNA, the CDR3 is TGTGCCAGCACCGAGGGGGGGCAGGCTTACACTGAAGCTTTCTTT. This sequence encodes CASTEGGQAYTEAFF. The chain combines TRBV2 with TRBJ1-1; tentative D call: TRBD1 (6 bases). The V end lost 7 bases, the J end lost 3 bases, and 18 bases lay between the germline ends. This CDR3 contains 15 residues. CDR1 and CDR2 from the germline V gene are SNHLY and FYNNEI.

This sequence joins TRBV5-5 and TRBJ1-4, with TRBD1 matching 7 bases. Germline V gene sequence: CDR1 SGHKS, CDR2 YYEKEE (reference sequence). The CDR3 has 15 residues. The V segment lost 1 base and the J segment 8 bases; nucleotides outside the gene matches: 8. The CDR3 reads CASSLSGQGDEKLFF. The CDR3 DNA is TGTGCCAGCAGCTTGTCCGGGCAGGGGGACGAAAAACTGTTTTTT. Variable domain in full (rest from reference TRBV5-5 and TRBJ1-4): DAGVTQSPTHLIKTRGQQVTLRCSPISGHKSVSWYQQVLGQGPQFIFQYYEKEERGRGNFPDRFSARQFPNYSSELNVNALLLGDSALYLCASSLSGQGDEKLFFGSGTQLSVL.